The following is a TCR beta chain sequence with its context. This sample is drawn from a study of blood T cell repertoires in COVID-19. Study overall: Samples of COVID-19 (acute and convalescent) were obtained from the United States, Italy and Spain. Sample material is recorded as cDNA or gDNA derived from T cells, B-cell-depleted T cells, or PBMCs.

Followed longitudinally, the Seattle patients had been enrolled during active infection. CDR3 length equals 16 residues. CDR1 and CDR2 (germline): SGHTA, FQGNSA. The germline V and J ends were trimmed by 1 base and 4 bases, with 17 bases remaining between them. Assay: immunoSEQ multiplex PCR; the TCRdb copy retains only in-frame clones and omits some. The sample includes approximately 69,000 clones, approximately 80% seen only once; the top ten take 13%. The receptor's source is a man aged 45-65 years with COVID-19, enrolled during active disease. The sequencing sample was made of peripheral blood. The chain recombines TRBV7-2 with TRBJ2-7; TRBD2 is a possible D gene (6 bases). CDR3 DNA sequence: TGTGCCAGCAGCTTAGTGGGGGGAGTAGATGGTTACGAGCAGTACTTC. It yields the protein CASSLVGGVDGYEQYF.